What follows are 5 T cell receptor beta chains derived from one specimen sequenced in a study of blood T cell repertoires in COVID-19. The assay was immunoSEQ multiplex PCR, and TCRdb's table has in-frame clones only and misses some. The repertoire consists of approximately 150,000 clones, with about nine tenths occurring once and the leading ten covering roughly 1.4%. Sample: peripheral blood. The receptors were gathered from a woman aged 45-59 years with acute or convalescent COVID-19.

J is TRBJ1-1 and V is TRBV6-6, with a possible D match to TRBD1 (6 bases). The germline CDR1 and CDR2 sequences are MNHNY and SVGAGI (reference sequence). The V gene lost 2 bases and the J gene lost 0 bases, with 10 bases spanning the gap. The CDR3 consists of 15 residues. The CDR3 DNA reads as TGTGCCAGCAGTTACCAGGGGCCTCTGAACACTGAAGCTTTCTTT. Translating it yields CASSYQGPLNTEAFF.

This chain uses TRBV27 with TRBJ1-1; tentative D call: TRBD1 (6 bases). The CDR3 is 15 residues long. Looked up from germline, CDR1 is MNHEY and CDR2 is SMNVEV (reference sequence). Trimming removed 6 bases at V and 4 bases at J, with 18 bases between. The CDR3 DNA reads TGTGCCAGCAGGATGACAGGAGGAAGAGTCACTGAAGCTTTCTTT. It encodes CASRMTGGRVTEAFF.

The chain combines TRBV7-2 with TRBJ2-2; weak D call: TRBD2 (6 bases). V lost 4 bases, J lost 0 bases, and 12 bases lay in between. The CDR3 sequence is 16 residues long. CDR1 SGHTA and CDR2 FQGNSA come from the germline V gene. Here the CDR3 DNA reads TGTGCCAGCAGCTCACCTAGCGCCGCGAACACCGGGGAGCTGTTTTTT. Residues: CASSSPSAANTGELFF.

This chain uses TRBV7-9 with TRBJ1-1; TRBD1 agrees at 7 bases. Unmatched junction bases numbered 5, after V lost 1 base and J lost 3 bases. Looked up from germline, CDR1 is SEHNR and CDR2 is FQNEAQ (reference sequence). There are 15 residues in the CDR3. The CDR3: CASSLGGQPYTEAFF. CDR3 in DNA: TGTGCCAGCAGCTTAGGGGGACAGCCTTACACTGAAGCTTTCTTT.

V is TRBV7-9 and J is TRBJ1-2; D remains ambiguous. Germline lookup yields CDR1 SEHNR and CDR2 FQNEAQ (reference sequence). The ends were cut back, 3 bases at V and 8 bases at J, with 16 bases in the middle. This CDR3 contains 14 residues. The DNA of the CDR3 is TGTGCCAGCAGCTTTCGAGCGGGTGATCAGGGCTACACCTTC. This codes for CASSFRAGDQGYTF.